The clone carrying this T cell receptor (gamma chain) is deemed medium-sized. These data are taken from a study of gamma delta lymphoproliferative disorders and STAT genes. This CDR3 has 15 residues. V trimming: 3 bases; J trimming: 5 bases; junction bases outside the gene matches: 9. Germline CDR1 and CDR2: VENAVY and YDSYNSRV. Sequencing used genomic DNA taken from PBMCs of patients and controls. TCRdb ran CATT on the multiplex PCR reads. The sample yields 5,100 or so gamma-chain clones, about 7.7% seen once. This rearrangement joins TRGV8 to TRGJP2. TCRdb offers no J gene call, so here the DNA was matched to germline to obtain one. Specimen: blood. The receptor was derived from a human donor in good health. The CDR3 here is CATWDWLFSDWIKTF. CDR3 in DNA: TGTGCCACCTGGGATTGGTTGTTCAGTGATTGGATCAAGACGTTT.